This is a list of T cell receptor beta chains from one sample in a study of sequential checkpoint blockade in melanoma. The method was immunoSEQ multiplex PCR; TCRdb's version includes in-frame clones alone and lacks a portion of them. The sample contains some 40,000 clones, 30% to 35% of which appear only once. The input for sequencing was tumor tissue (inferred from file names), taken from a patient given nivolumab and ipilimumab in sequence. These receptor sequences come from a human donor with melanoma. Both conserved end residues are part of each CDR3. D genes are given only for firm matches. For some rows the clone size is stated as once, few or many, or as a class when expanded; others skip it.

>TRBD1|-|TRBJ1-1|TRBV10-2
CASSVDRDAEAFF
TGCGCCAGCAGCGTGGACAGGGACGCTGAAGCTTTCTTT
>-|-|TRBJ2-3|TRBV18
CASSPTASTDTQYF
TGTGCCAGCTCACCGACTGCTAGCACAGATACGCAGTATTTT
>-|-|TRBJ2-4|TRBV9
CASMAGPGGNIQYF
TGTGCCAGCATGGCCGGACCCGGAGGAAACATTCAGTACTTC
>TRBD1|-|TRBJ2-5|TRBV14
CASSQDRDRKQETQYF
TGTGCCAGCAGCCAAGACCGGGACAGGAAGCAAGAGACCCAGTACTTC
>-|-|TRBJ2-5|TRBV6-4
CAISTGETQYF
TGTGCCATCAGTACTGGGGAGACCCAGTACTTC
>TRBD1|many|TRBJ1-4|TRBV11-1
CASSSLAQGPNEKLFF
TGTGCCAGCAGCTCCCTGGCACAGGGGCCTAATGAAAAACTGTTTTTT
>TRBD1|-|TRBJ1-5|TRBV30
CAWTSGTGGNQPQHF
TGTGCCTGGACCTCCGGGACAGGGGGGAATCAGCCCCAGCATTTT
>TRBD1|-|TRBJ1-2|TRBV11-3
CASSSPDRGTYLTF
TGTGCCAGCAGCTCCCCGGACAGGGGGACCTACCTCACCTTC
>-|-|TRBJ2-3|TRBV19
CASRTAMGDTQYF
TGTGCCTCAAGGACAGCTATGGGAGATACGCAGTATTTT
>TRBD2|-|TRBJ2-5|TRBV5-1
CASSLGSGGARETQYF
TGCGCCAGCAGCCTCGGGAGCGGGGGGGCCAGGGAGACCCAGTACTTC
>TRBD2|-|TRBJ2-3|TRBV11-3
CASSSRRVSGGLSTDTQYF
TGTGCCAGCAGCTCCCGGCGGGTTAGCGGGGGGCTTAGCACAGATACGCAGTATTTT
>-|few|TRBJ2-3|TRBV6-8
CASSYSSGLTDTQYF
TGTGCCAGCAGTTACTCCAGCGGGCTCACAGATACGCAGTATTTT
>-|few|TRBJ2-7|TRBV28
CASSPSFGTRLREQYF
TGTGCCAGCAGTCCATCATTTGGGACACGCTTGAGGGAGCAGTACTTC
>-|-|TRBJ1-4|TRBV14
CASSPTNEKLFF
TGTGCCAGCAGCCCAACTAATGAAAAACTGTTTTTT
>-|-|TRBJ2-2|TRBV11-3
CASSQGRLPGGELFF
TGTGCCAGCAGCCAAGGACGCCTTCCTGGCGGGGAGCTGTTTTTT
>-|-|TRBJ1-2|TRBV19
CASNRAGGNYGYTF
TGTGCCAGTAACCGGGCCGGGGGGAACTATGGCTACACCTTC
>TRBD2|few|TRBJ2-3|TRBV11-3
CASSSGGRINTQYF
TGTGCCAGCAGCTCCGGCGGGAGGATAAATACGCAGTATTTT
>-|-|TRBJ1-1|TRBV19
CASSPTGNTEAFF
TGTGCCAGTAGCCCGACAGGGAACACTGAAGCTTTCTTT
>TRBD2|-|TRBJ2-2|TRBV19
CASGLAGASTGELFF
TGTGCCAGTGGTCTAGCGGGGGCTTCCACCGGGGAGCTGTTTTTT
>-|-|TRBJ1-2|TRBV19
CASSITNYGYTF
TGTGCCAGTAGTATCACAAACTATGGCTACACCTTC
>TRBD1|-|TRBJ1-2|TRBV7-1
CASSLQGAHGYTF
TGTGCCAGCAGCCTACAGGGGGCGCATGGCTACACCTTC
>-|-|TRBJ1-6|TRBV30
CAWRDLPAPLHF
TGTGCCTGGAGGGACCTCCCCGCGCCCCTCCACTTT
>TRBD1|few|TRBJ1-2|TRBV28
CASSLTAGGKSDGYTF
TGTGCCAGCAGTTTAACGGCAGGGGGCAAATCGGATGGCTACACCTTC
>TRBD1|-|TRBJ2-2|TRBV9
CASSAVTGVYGELFF
TGTGCCAGCAGCGCCGTAACAGGGGTTTACGGGGAGCTGTTTTTT
>-|few|TRBJ2-1|TRBV11-3
CASSLGTQRWGEQFF
TGTGCCAGCAGCTTAGGGACCCAACGATGGGGTGAGCAGTTCTTC
>TRBD1|-|TRBJ2-4|TRBV4-1
CASSQGALTGDIQYF
TGCGCCAGCAGCCAAGGGGCCTTGACAGGGGACATTCAGTACTTC
>TRBD1|-|TRBJ1-1|TRBV11-3
CASSRDRGFAEAFF
TGTGCCAGCAGCCGTGACAGGGGATTCGCTGAAGCTTTCTTT
>-|-|TRBJ1-2|TRBV11-3
CASNLGGRSYGYTF
TGTGCCAGCAACCTAGGGGGGCGGTCCTATGGCTACACCTTC
>TRBD2|few|TRBJ2-1|TRBV7-6
CASSKIAGVSYNEQFF
TGTGCCAGCAGCAAAATAGCGGGAGTCTCCTACAATGAGCAGTTCTTC
>TRBD1|-|TRBJ2-7|TRBV28
CASSFRGPRADEQYF
TGTGCCAGCAGTTTTAGGGGGCCACGCGCTGACGAGCAGTACTTC
>-|few|TRBJ2-2|TRBV6-8
CASSRQTGELFF
TGTGCCAGCAGTCGTCAGACCGGGGAGCTGTTTTTT
>-|few|TRBJ2-1|TRBV4-1
CASSQGRAFEQFF
TGCGCCAGCAGCCAAGGACGGGCTTTCGAGCAGTTCTTC
>-|few|TRBJ1-4|TRBV14
CASSEHFSVTNEKLFF
TGTGCCAGCAGCGAGCACTTTTCAGTAACTAATGAAAAACTGTTTTTT
>-|few|TRBJ2-7|TRBV6-8
CASRVDRSSYEQYF
TGTGCCAGCAGGGTAGACAGGAGCTCCTACGAGCAGTACTTC
>-|-|TRBJ2-1|TRBV6-8
CASSHRDTLNYNEQFF
TGTGCCAGCAGCCATCGGGACACGTTGAATTACAATGAGCAGTTCTTC
>-|few|TRBJ1-5|TRBV6-8
CASSYSLGNQPQHF
TGTGCCAGCAGTTACTCGCTTGGTAATCAGCCCCAGCATTTT
>-|-|TRBJ2-7|TRBV18
CASSPDGSYEQYF
TGTGCCAGCTCCCCGGACGGTTCCTACGAGCAGTACTTC
>-|-|TRBJ1-4|TRBV18
CASSVRDGSLEKLFF
TGTGCCAGCTCAGTCCGGGACGGAAGCCTTGAAAAACTGTTTTTT
>-|few|TRBJ2-7|TRBV9
CASSEQLTLSYEQYF
TGTGCCAGCAGTGAACAGCTCACCCTCTCCTACGAGCAGTACTTC
>-|-|TRBJ1-6|TRBV9
CASTKSDSPLHF
TGTGCCAGCACCAAGTCGGATTCACCCCTCCACTTT
>TRBD2|few|TRBJ2-7|TRBV10-2
CASSEVRLAGAHEQYF
TGCGCCAGCAGTGAGGTGAGACTAGCGGGAGCCCACGAGCAGTACTTC
>TRBD2|few|TRBJ2-2|TRBV6-8
CASKSRGGQNTGELFF
TGTGCCAGCAAGTCTCGGGGGGGCCAGAACACCGGGGAGCTGTTTTTT
>-|many|TRBJ1-6|TRBV11-3
CASKPTVSRNSPLHF
TGTGCCAGCAAACCGACAGTGAGTAGGAATTCACCCCTCCACTTT
>-|-|TRBJ1-3|TRBV18
CASRPDGGSGNTIYF
TGTGCCAGCCGGCCGGACGGGGGCTCTGGAAACACCATATATTTT
>TRBD1|few|TRBJ1-5|TRBV11-3
CASSPTTGGFNQPQHF
TGTGCCAGCAGCCCCACCACAGGGGGCTTCAATCAGCCCCAGCATTTT
>-|-|TRBJ2-3|TRBV15
CATSRVGIRDTDTQYF
TGTGCCACCAGCAGAGTGGGGATTCGGGACACAGATACGCAGTATTTT